Each of the 27 T cell receptor beta chains below was sequenced from the same sample in a study of blood T cell repertoires in COVID-19. Assay: immunoSEQ multiplex PCR; the TCRdb copy retains only in-frame clones and omits some. This table holds approximately 65,000 clones, 90% found once. The source material was peripheral blood. Source of these receptors: a man in his fifties with COVID-19, enrolled during active disease.

V usage is TRBV13 and J usage is TRBJ2-4, with 13 bases aligning to TRBD2. From germline, CDR1 is PRHDT and CDR2 FYEKMQ (reference sequence). CDR3 length: 16 residues. V was pared by 5 bases and J by 6 bases, with 7 bases of the junction left unmatched. The CDR3, as DNA: TGTGCCAGCAGCAGGACTAGCGGGAGTCCTAGAAACATTCAGTACTTC. Its protein is CASSRTSGSPRNIQYF.

The chain couples TRBV7-2 to TRBJ1-2; no clear D. The CDR3 is 16 residues long. Germline CDR1 reads SGHTA; CDR2 reads FQGNSA. Trimming shortened V by 5 bases and J by 8 bases, and 24 bases separated the two germline ends. The CDR3: CASSPPSTRGAAGYTF. Here the CDR3 DNA reads TGTGCCAGCAGCCCCCCCTCAACCCGCGGCGCTGCAGGCTACACCTTC.

The chain employs TRBV5-1 and TRBJ1-1, with 8 bases aligning to TRBD1. With V trimmed by 3 bases and J by 1 base, 2 bases remained unmatched. There are 14 residues in the CDR3. Germline-derived CDR1 and CDR2 are SGHRS and YFSETQ. CDR3 residues: CASSSQGGNTEAFF. The CDR3 nucleotides are TGCGCCAGCAGCTCACAGGGGGGGAACACTGAAGCTTTCTTT.

There are a few counts of this clone. This chain uses TRBV6-6 with TRBJ1-2; D is uncertain. Germline CDR1 and CDR2: MNHNY and SVGAGI (reference sequence). Trimming took off 2 bases at V and 3 bases at J, with 10 bases between the two ends. The CDR3 runs to 14 residues. The CDR3 DNA follows: TGTGCCAGCAGTTACGCACAATTGGACTATGGCTACACCTTC. Translating it yields CASSYAQLDYGYTF.

This clone was counted once. This chain connects TRBV29-1 to TRBJ1-1, with D possibly being TRBD1 (6 bases). Germline V gene data show CDR1 as SQVTM and CDR2 as ANQGSEA. The ends were cut back, 0 bases at V and 4 bases at J, with 18 bases in the middle. CDR3 length: 16 residues. CDR3 nucleotide sequence: TGCAGCGTTGAAGATCTTAAGACAGGTGGGAGCACTGAAGCTTTCTTT. This codes for CSVEDLKTGGSTEAFF.

V gene TRBV3-1 (or the pseudogene TRBV3-2) combines with J gene TRBJ1-5, with D hard to call. Deletions cut 0 bases from V and 5 bases from J, with 5 bases between. Germline CDR1 and CDR2: LGHDT and YNNKEL (reference sequence). This CDR3 comprises 13 residues. As DNA, the CDR3 is TGTGCCAGCAGCCAAGAGGCCGATCAGCCCCAGCATTTT. Protein: CASSQEADQPQHF.

The chain is built from TRBV6-5 and TRBJ1-1, with D perhaps TRBD1 (5 bases). The CDR3 extends over 16 amino acids. V was cut by 4 bases and J by 1 base, with 16 bases left in between. The germline gives CDR1 MNHEY, CDR2 SVGAGI. The CDR3 sequence is CASSSSLRGGNTEAFF. DNA of the CDR3: TGTGCCAGCAGTTCGTCTCTGAGGGGAGGGAACACTGAAGCTTTCTTT.

In DNA form, the CDR3 reads TGTGCCAGCAGCTTAGGGGGCTCGGTCGAGCAGTACTTC. Translation gives CASSLGGSVEQYF. This chain connects TRBV11-2 to TRBJ2-7; a possible D gene is TRBD1 (5 bases). This CDR3 contains 13 residues. V dropped 1 base and J dropped 6 bases, with 10 bases sitting between them. Looked up from germline, CDR1 is SGHAT and CDR2 is FQNNGV.

This chain links TRBV5-6 with TRBJ2-7; 9 bases are a match to TRBD1. This CDR3 is built from 16 residues. Unmatched junction bases numbered 10, after V lost 0 bases and J lost 6 bases. Germline CDR1 SGHDT, CDR2 YYEEEE. The CDR3 bases are TGTGCCAGCAGCTTGGCGGACAGGGGTTACGAACTCGAGCAGTACTTC. This sequence encodes CASSLADRGYELEQYF.

V gene TRBV15 combines with J gene TRBJ1-1; D is perhaps TRBD1 (6 bases). This CDR3 contains 13 residues. The V end was cut by 4 bases, the J end by 1 base, with 7 bases between. The V gene's germline CDR1 is LNHNV and CDR2 YYDKDF (reference sequence). This CDR3 is CATSKTGNTEAFF. The CDR3, as DNA: TGTGCCACCAGCAAGACAGGGAACACTGAAGCTTTCTTT.

This clone was observed a single time. This chain links TRBV5-1 with TRBJ2-1; a possible D gene is TRBD2 (6 bases). This CDR3 comprises 14 residues. The germline V and J ends were trimmed by 7 bases and 7 bases, with 18 bases remaining between them. Germline CDR1 is SGHRS and CDR2 is YFSETQ. CDR3 in DNA: TGCGCCAGCTGTAGGCCTAGCGAAGGAAATGAGCAGTTCTTC. It translates to CASCRPSEGNEQFF.

The chain combines TRBV19 with TRBJ1-5; 7 bases are shared with TRBD1. The V gene's germline CDR1 is LNHDA and CDR2 SQIVND (reference sequence). There are 16 residues in the CDR3. The trim removed 5 bases at V and 0 bases at J, leaving 7 bases unmatched. The CDR3: CASSSRDSHSNQPQHF. CDR3 coding DNA: TGTGCCAGTAGTTCCCGGGACAGCCATAGCAATCAGCCCCAGCATTTT. Combining the CDR3 with reference TRBV19 and TRBJ1-5 gives the whole variable domain DGGITQSPKYLFRKEGQNVTLSCEQNLNHDAMYWYRQDPGQGLRLIYYSQIVNDFQKGDIAEGYSVSREKKESFPLTVTSAQKNPTAFYLCASSSRDSHSNQPQHFGDGTRLSIL.

This rearrangement joins TRBV27 to TRBJ2-1, with TRBD1 identical over 8 bases. The CDR3 has 15 amino acids. The junction had 9 bases not matched to a gene; V was cut back by 5 bases and J by 6 bases. Looked up from germline, CDR1 is MNHEY and CDR2 is SMNVEV (reference sequence). In DNA form, the CDR3 reads TGTGCCAGCAGTATTCGGACAGGGCAGGGCAATGAGCAGTTCTTC. It specifies CASSIRTGQGNEQFF.

The chain has TRBV6-6 and TRBJ2-5; 7 bases map to TRBD1. The junction had 5 bases not matched to a gene; V was cut back by 2 bases and J by 2 bases. Per the germline V gene, CDR1 is MNHNY and CDR2 is SVGAGI (reference sequence). The CDR3 extends over 15 amino acids. The CDR3 spells CASSYGQELQETQYF. The CDR3 coding sequence is TGTGCCAGCAGTTACGGACAGGAGTTACAAGAGACCCAGTACTTC.

The genes are TRBV2 and TRBJ1-2; tentatively, D is TRBD1 (6 bases). V was shortened by 0 bases and J by 4 bases, with 9 bases between the two germline ends. Per germline, CDR1 SNHLY and CDR2 FYNNEI. This CDR3 contains 14 residues. CDR3 nucleotides: TGTGCCAGCAGTGAAGCGCGGACAGTCTATGGCTACACCTTC. Its protein product is CASSEARTVYGYTF. Together with reference TRBV2 and TRBJ1-2, the CDR3 gives the full variable domain: EPEVTQTPSHQVTQMGQEVILRCVPISNHLYFYWYRQILGQKVEFLVSFYNNEISEKSEIFDDQFSVERPDGSNFTLKIRSTKLEDSAMYFCASSEARTVYGYTFGSGTRLTVV.

The gene calls are TRBV5-1 and TRBJ1-2; possible D gene TRBD1, 5 bases. Trimming removed 0 bases at V and 1 base at J, with 13 bases between. In germline, CDR1 is SGHRS, CDR2 YFSETQ. This CDR3 contains 16 residues. As DNA, the CDR3 is TGCGCCAGCAGCTTGGGGCTTGGGGCCAATAACTATGGCTACACCTTC. This encodes CASSLGLGANNYGYTF. The full variable domain, with the rest looked up from reference TRBV5-1 and TRBJ1-2, is KAGVTQTPRYLIKTRGQQVTLSCSPISGHRSVSWYQQTPGQGLQFLFEYFSETQRNKGNFPGRFSGRQFSNSRSEMNVSTLELGDSALYLCASSLGLGANNYGYTFGSGTRLTVV.

The table lists this clone with a count of one. The chain has TRBV20-1 and TRBJ1-2; D is ambiguous. Germline lookup yields CDR1 DFQATT and CDR2 SNEGSKA (reference sequence). V was trimmed by 3 bases and J by 4 bases, leaving 9 bases between them. The CDR3 is 12 amino acids. Written as DNA, the CDR3 is TGCAGTGCTAGTGCGGGTACCTATGGCTACACCTTC. It is translated as CSASAGTYGYTF.

In this sample, this clone turned up a few times. This sequence joins TRBV19 and TRBJ2-7, with unresolved D. This CDR3 is 15 amino acids long. Germline V gene data show CDR1 as LNHDA and CDR2 as SQIVND (reference sequence). Trimming pared 8 bases from V and 3 bases from J, leaving 20 bases between. CDR3 region: CASSASPFSGYEQYF. Written as DNA, the CDR3 is TGTGCCAGTTCCGCTAGTCCATTCTCCGGCTACGAGCAGTACTTC.

This clone was counted a few times. The rearrangement joins TRBV14 to TRBJ2-2; D may be TRBD2 (5 bases). The CDR3 has 16 residues. Germline V CDR1 and CDR2: SGHDN, FVKESK. V was pared by 4 bases and J by 6 bases, with 18 bases between. CDR3 bases: TGTGCCAGCAGCCCGATTTGGACTGACTCATCCGGGGAGCTGTTTTTT. It yields the protein CASSPIWTDSSGELFF. Full variable domain (outside the CDR3, taken from reference TRBV14 and TRBJ2-2): EAGVTQFPSHSVIEKGQTVTLRCDPISGHDNLYWYRRVMGKEIKFLLHFVKESKQDESGMPNNRFLAERTGGTYSTLKVQPAELEDSGVYFCASSPIWTDSSGELFFGEGSRLTVL.

The rearrangement joins TRBV19 to TRBJ2-6; no clear D. The germline CDR1 and CDR2 sequences are LNHDA and SQIVND (reference sequence). V was trimmed by 6 bases and J by 2 bases, leaving 17 bases between them. CDR3 length: 17 amino acids. The CDR3 region is CASSPLRGSPGANVLTF. CDR3 bases: TGTGCCAGTAGCCCGCTACGAGGCTCGCCTGGGGCCAACGTCCTGACTTTC.

This clone was detected only once. V gene TRBV7-2 combines with J gene TRBJ1-5, with D perhaps matching TRBD1 (5 bases). Germline CDR1 SGHTA, CDR2 FQGNSA. With 3 bases removed from V and 3 bases from J, the gap between germline ends came to 12 bases. The CDR3 contains 15 residues. The CDR3 DNA sequence: TGTGCCAGCAGCTTGGGTGGCAGGGACAATCAGCCCCAGCATTTT. This sequence encodes CASSLGGRDNQPQHF.

The chain uses TRBV6-5 and TRBJ2-1; 7 nucleotides agree with TRBD2. The CDR3 runs 14 residues. With 6 bases clipped from V and 6 bases from J, the junction kept 8 bases outside the gene matches. Germline V gene lookup returns CDR1 MNHEY and CDR2 SVGAGI. CDR3 region: CASRGRESSNEQFF. Written as DNA, the CDR3 is TGTGCCAGCAGAGGGCGGGAGTCATCCAATGAGCAGTTCTTC.

This chain links TRBV4-1 with TRBJ2-3, with a weak D call TRBD2 (5 bases). Trimming removed 4 bases from V and 3 bases from J, with 11 bases in between. Germline values: CDR1 MGHRA, CDR2 YSYEKL. The CDR3 has 14 residues. CDR3 DNA: TGCGCCAGCAGCCCCAGCGGCCCGACAGATACGCAGTATTTT. This sequence encodes CASSPSGPTDTQYF.

As concerns this clone: This same CDR3 is encoded by further DNA sequences in the sample. V usage is TRBV5-4 and J usage is TRBJ1-6, with D perhaps TRBD1 (5 bases). V was pared by 4 bases and J by 4 bases, with 12 bases between. Looked up from germline, CDR1 is SGHNT and CDR2 is YYREEE (reference sequence). CDR3 length: 15 amino acids. For the CDR3, the DNA is TGTGCCAGCAGCCTGGGTGGGGGGTATAATTCACCCCTCCACTTT. It encodes CASSLGGGYNSPLHF. The full variable domain, rest sourced from reference TRBV5-4 and TRBJ1-6, is ETGVTQSPTHLIKTRGQQVTLRCSSQSGHNTVSWYQQALGQGPQFIFQYYREEENGRGNFPPRFSGLQFPNYSSELNVNALELDDSALYLCASSLGGGYNSPLHFGNGTRLTVT.

This clone was seen a handful of times. V and J are TRBV9 and TRBJ1-5; maybe TRBD1 (5 bases). The CDR3 spans 13 residues. Per the germline V gene, CDR1 is SGDLS and CDR2 is YYNGEE. Trimming left V 0 bases short and J 6 bases short, with 7 bases between. The CDR3 is CASSVEGSQPQHF. In nucleotides, the CDR3 is TGTGCCAGCAGCGTAGAGGGGTCTCAGCCCCAGCATTTT.

The V call is TRBV6-6, the J call TRBJ2-7; no clear D. The CDR3 has 11 amino acids. The germline V gene encodes CDR1 MNHNY and CDR2 SVGAGI (reference sequence). With 2 bases removed from V and 7 bases from J, the gap between germline ends came to 6 bases. CDR3 nucleotides: TGTGCCAGCAGTTACCGCCGGGAGCAGTACTTC. Its protein is CASSYRREQYF.

The chain links TRBV5-1 to TRBJ2-5; 12 nucleotides align to TRBD2. Unmatched junction bases numbered 7, after V lost 4 bases and J lost 6 bases. Germline CDR1 reads SGHRS; CDR2 reads YFSETQ. The CDR3 spans 15 residues. This chain's CDR3 is CASSPTSGSLKTQYF. The CDR3 DNA follows: TGCGCCAGCAGCCCGACTAGCGGGAGTCTTAAGACCCAGTACTTC.